Shown below are 17 T cell receptor beta chains from a single sample sequenced in a study of T cell repertoires in cytomegalovirus infection. In TCRdb, the reads were re-called with MiXCR into one record per CDR3 protein. There are 650,000 to 900,000 distinct CDR3 sequences in the sample; 25% to 35% occur only once, and roughly 13% lies in the top ten. Their cognate antigens are unknown. The sequencing used cultured CD8+ T cells from PBMCs, collected from culture after CMV antigen stimulation. The receptors come from a human donor in good health (CMV status not recorded). Some clones in this sample may be carry-over from other donors' samples.

The chain employs TRBV5-6 and TRBJ2-3, with a possible D match to TRBD2 (5 bases). V gave up 6 bases and J gave up 6 bases, with 17 bases separating them. The CDR3 sequence is 14 residues long. Germline V gene sequence: CDR1 SGHDT, CDR2 YYEEEE. The CDR3 is CASTPGDRRDTQYF. The CDR3 nucleotides read TGTGCCAGCACCCCCGGTGACCGGAGGGATACGCAGTATTTT.

CDR3: CATMPGWPDTQYF. The CDR3 DNA follows: TGTGCCACCATGCCAGGGTGGCCAGATACGCAGTATTTT. The chain joins TRBV10-3 to TRBJ2-3; D possibly corresponds to TRBD1 (5 bases). V lost 10 bases, J lost 4 bases, and 15 bases lay in between. CDR1 is ENHRY and CDR2 is SYGVKD in the germline V gene. This CDR3 contains 13 residues.

This sequence joins TRBV12-3 or TRBV12-4 and TRBJ2-2; a possible D gene is TRBD2 (5 bases). V was shortened by 6 bases and J by 1 base, with 15 bases between the two germline ends. This CDR3 region has 16 residues. DNA of the CDR3: TGTGCCAGCAGGGATGAGGACTCGGTGAACACCGGGGAGCTGTTTTTT. Translating it yields CASRDEDSVNTGELFF.

This clonotype has just a few counts. CDR3 amino acids: CASSHTLGNTEAFF. The CDR3 coding sequence is TGCGCCAGCAGCCATACTCTCGGGAACACTGAAGCTTTCTTT. V usage is TRBV4-1 and J usage is TRBJ1-1; no clear D gene. V was clipped by 3 bases and J by 1 base, with 9 bases between them. The CDR3 consists of 14 residues. The germline V gene encodes CDR1 MGHRA and CDR2 YSYEKL.

The chain combines TRBV6-6 with TRBJ1-2, with D possibly being TRBD1 (5 bases). The CDR3 sequence is 13 residues long. Germline V gene lookup returns CDR1 MNHNY and CDR2 SVGAGI (reference sequence). V lost 5 bases and J lost 8, with 15 bases in between. This CDR3 is CASSPGGGRGYTF. In DNA form, the CDR3 reads TGTGCCAGCAGTCCCGGGGGAGGGCGCGGCTACACCTTC.

The chain combines TRBV7-2 with TRBJ1-4, with 8 bases aligning to TRBD1. V lost 5 bases, J lost 4 bases, and 9 bases stayed unmatched. Germline-derived CDR1 and CDR2 are SGHTA and FQGNSA. This CDR3 comprises 16 residues. The CDR3 is CASSLHPGQVNEKLFF. The CDR3 DNA reads as TGTGCCAGCAGCCTTCATCCGGGACAGGTTAATGAAAAACTGTTTTTT.

This clonotype was recorded a few times. The V gene is TRBV20-1, the J gene TRBJ2-2, with TRBD1 matching 10 bases. V shed 1 base, J shed 4 bases, and the junction held 6 bases outside the gene matches. The CDR3 totals 16 residues. CDR1 and CDR2 from the germline V gene are DFQATT and SNEGSKA (reference sequence). In DNA, the CDR3 is TGCAGTGCTAGAGTTAGTGACAGGGGGCTCACCGGGGAGCTGTTTTTT. Translating it yields CSARVSDRGLTGELFF.

This clonotype was detected ten times or more. The chain links TRBV19 to TRBJ2-2; D is undetermined. Trimming cost V 1 base and J 2 bases, with 8 bases left between them. This CDR3 has 15 residues. In germline, CDR1 is LNHDA, CDR2 SQIVND (reference sequence). CDR3 region: CASSIANTNTGELFF. DNA of the CDR3: TGTGCCAGTAGTATAGCGAATACTAACACCGGGGAGCTGTTTTTT.

This clonotype was seen a few times. This rearrangement joins TRBV2 to TRBJ1-4; the D gene is possibly TRBD1 (5 bases). CDR3 length: 13 residues. Deletions cut 6 bases from V and 7 bases from J, with 12 bases between. Germline V CDR1 and CDR2: SNHLY, FYNNEI. CDR3 bases: TGTGCCAGCAGCGCGGCAGGGTTTGAAAAACTGTTTTTT. Translated, it gives CASSAAGFEKLFF. Supplemented by reference TRBV2 and TRBJ1-4, the full variable domain reads EPEVTQTPSHQVTQMGQEVILRCVPISNHLYFYWYRQILGQKVEFLVSFYNNEISEKSEIFDDQFSVERPDGSNFTLKIRSTKLEDSAMYFCASSAAGFEKLFFGSGTQLSVL.

The J gene is TRBJ2-1, the V gene TRBV4-1; 7 bases are a match to TRBD1. With 2 bases clipped from V and 0 bases from J, the junction kept 1 base outside the gene matches. Germline CDR1 and CDR2: MGHRA and YSYEKL. This CDR3 is built from 15 residues. CDR3 in DNA: TGCGCCAGCAGCCAAAGGGACAGCTCCTACAATGAGCAGTTCTTC. This encodes CASSQRDSSYNEQFF.

The chain recombines TRBV19 with TRBJ1-2, with D uncertain. Germline V gene sequence: CDR1 LNHDA, CDR2 SQIVND (reference sequence). This CDR3 comprises 11 residues. V shed 7 bases and J shed 4 bases, with 7 bases lying between them. The CDR3 here is CASNLGYGYTF. The CDR3 coding sequence is TGTGCCAGTAACCTGGGCTATGGCTACACCTTC.

The genes are TRBV6-2 or TRBV6-3 and TRBJ2-3; TRBD1 agrees at 7 bases. Per the germline V gene, CDR1 is MNHEY and CDR2 is SVGEGT. Trimming took 0 bases from V and 0 from J; bases not matched to a gene: 3. The CDR3 has 16 amino acids. CDR3 residues: CASSYSTTGSTDTQYF. DNA for the CDR3: TGTGCCAGCAGTTACTCTACGACAGGGAGCACAGATACGCAGTATTTT.

The rearrangement links TRBV6-5 to TRBJ2-2; possibly TRBD2 for D (6 bases). The ends were cut back, 2 bases at V and 12 bases at J, with 7 bases in the middle. This CDR3 comprises 11 residues. The germline CDR1 and CDR2 sequences are MNHEY and SVGAGI. The DNA of the CDR3 is TGTGCCAGCAGTTACGGAGGGAAGCTGTTTTTT. Encoded protein: CASSYGGKLFF.

This chain links TRBV4-1 with TRBJ2-7, with TRBD1 as a possible D gene (6 bases). V was clipped by 0 bases and J by 0 bases, with 12 bases between them. CDR1 is MGHRA, CDR2 YSYEKL, per germline. This CDR3 is 16 amino acids long. CDR3: CASSQDLDRISYEQYF. CDR3 DNA: TGCGCCAGCAGCCAAGATTTGGACAGAATCTCCTACGAGCAGTACTTC.

The V call is TRBV7-6, the J call TRBJ1-5, with 7 bases matching TRBD1. CDR1 is SGHVS, CDR2 FNYEAQ, per germline. Trimming removed 4 bases from V and 0 bases from J; junction bases left unmatched: 9. The CDR3 is 17 residues long. The CDR3 protein is CASSSGTVYDSNQPQHF. CDR3 sequence (DNA): TGTGCCAGCAGCTCCGGGACAGTATACGATAGCAATCAGCCCCAGCATTTT.

The chain employs TRBV11-3 and TRBJ1-2, with no clear D. Germline values: CDR1 SGHNT, CDR2 YENEEA. Trimming shortened V by 4 bases and J by 4 bases, and 19 bases separated the two germline ends. CDR3 size: 16 residues. CDR3 nucleotides: TGTGCCAGCAGCTCCCCTCAAAAACACCGTTGCTATGGCTACACCTTC. Translated, it gives CASSSPQKHRCYGYTF.

This clonotype was recorded a few times. The chain is built from TRBV6-2 or TRBV6-3 and TRBJ1-5; 10 bases align to TRBD1. This CDR3 contains 13 residues. The germline gives CDR1 MNHEY, CDR2 SVGEGT. V dropped 8 bases and J dropped 7; count of bases not matched to a gene: 5. CDR3 sequence (DNA): TGTGCCAGCTGGACAGGGGGTAGCCAGCCCCAGCATTTT. It codes for CASWTGGSQPQHF.